A single T cell receptor beta chain is shown here with its context. As yet, its antigen is unknown. Profiling relied on immunoSEQ multiplex PCR, and the TCRdb table lists in-frame clones only, not all of them. The sample records some 120,000 clones, over 75% being singletons. The CDR3 is 19 residues long. The V gene's germline CDR1 is MNHEY and CDR2 SMNVEV (reference sequence). Germline trimming cut 7 bases from V and 6 bases from J; bases unmatched to any gene: 21. The data are from a study of T cell responses to AZD1222 COVID-19 vaccine. Notes on the study in general: Vaccine-associated CD4 TCRs spanned spike, dominant at 160-218 and 743-854. Epitopes outside B.1.351 and B.1.1.7 mutated regions reportedly drew nearly half of spike TCRs. The repertoires were collected only after the peak T cell response.

The TCR sequence derives from an adult in good health. The material sequenced was peripheral blood, taken on day 0 of AZD1222 vaccination. This chain connects TRBV27 to TRBJ1-6, with 7 bases aligning to TRBD1. As DNA, the CDR3 is TGTGCCAGCAAGAGGGGGTTGACAGGGCCTTTACCGGGTAATTCACCCCTCCACTTT. It translates to CASKRGLTGPLPGNSPLHF.